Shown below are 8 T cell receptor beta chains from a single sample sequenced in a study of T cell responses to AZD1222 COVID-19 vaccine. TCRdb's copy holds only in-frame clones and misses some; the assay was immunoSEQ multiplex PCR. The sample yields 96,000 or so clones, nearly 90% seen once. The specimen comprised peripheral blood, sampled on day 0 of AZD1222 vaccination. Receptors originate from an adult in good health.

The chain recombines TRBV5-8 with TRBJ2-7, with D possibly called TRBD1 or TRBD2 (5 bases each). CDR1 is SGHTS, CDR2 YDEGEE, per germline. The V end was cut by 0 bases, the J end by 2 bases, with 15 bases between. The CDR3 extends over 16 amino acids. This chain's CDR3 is CASSLAGTPDTYEQYF. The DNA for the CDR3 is TGTGCCAGCAGCTTGGCCGGGACCCCTGACACCTACGAGCAGTACTTC.

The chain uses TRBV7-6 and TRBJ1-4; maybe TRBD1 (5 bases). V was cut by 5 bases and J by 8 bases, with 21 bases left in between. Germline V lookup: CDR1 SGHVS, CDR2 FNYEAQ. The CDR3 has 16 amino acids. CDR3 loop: CASSLNARGASEKLFF. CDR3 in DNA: TGTGCCAGCAGCCTTAACGCGAGGGGCGCCAGCGAAAAACTGTTTTTT.

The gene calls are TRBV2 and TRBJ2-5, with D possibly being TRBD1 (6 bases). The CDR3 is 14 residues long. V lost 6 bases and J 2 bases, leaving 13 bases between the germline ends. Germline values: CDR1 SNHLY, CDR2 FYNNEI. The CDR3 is CASSPGQRQETQYF. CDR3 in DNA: TGTGCCAGCAGCCCCGGACAGAGACAAGAGACCCAGTACTTC.

The CDR3, as DNA: TGCAGTGCTAGTGTCATTCCGGGACAGGGGGTCTCTGGGGCCAACGTCCTGACTTTC. Protein product: CSASVIPGQGVSGANVLTF. The chain has TRBV20-1 and TRBJ2-6; 11 bases align to TRBD1. Germline V gives CDR1 DFQATT, CDR2 SNEGSKA (reference sequence). The CDR3 runs 19 residues. With V trimmed by 3 bases and J by 0 bases, 10 bases remained unmatched.

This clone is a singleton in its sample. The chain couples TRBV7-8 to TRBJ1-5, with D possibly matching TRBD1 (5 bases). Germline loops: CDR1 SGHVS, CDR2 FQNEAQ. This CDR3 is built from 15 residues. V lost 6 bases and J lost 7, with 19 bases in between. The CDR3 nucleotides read TGTGCCAGCAGGGGCGGGGTAGGGGTCGTACAGCCCCAGCATTTT. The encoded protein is CASRGGVGVVQPQHF.

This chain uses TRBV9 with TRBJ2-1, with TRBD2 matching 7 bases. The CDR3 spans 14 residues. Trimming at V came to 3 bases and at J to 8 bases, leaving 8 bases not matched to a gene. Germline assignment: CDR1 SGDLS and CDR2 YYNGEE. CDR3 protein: CASSAGLSADEQFF. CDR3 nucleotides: TGTGCCAGCAGCGCGGGACTATCCGCGGATGAGCAGTTCTTC.

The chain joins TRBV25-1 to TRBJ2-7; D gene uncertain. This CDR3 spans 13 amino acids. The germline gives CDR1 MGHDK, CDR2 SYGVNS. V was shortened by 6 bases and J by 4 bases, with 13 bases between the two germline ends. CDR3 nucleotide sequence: TGTGCCAGCAGCAACGACAATAAATACGAGCAGTACTTC. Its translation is CASSNDNKYEQYF.

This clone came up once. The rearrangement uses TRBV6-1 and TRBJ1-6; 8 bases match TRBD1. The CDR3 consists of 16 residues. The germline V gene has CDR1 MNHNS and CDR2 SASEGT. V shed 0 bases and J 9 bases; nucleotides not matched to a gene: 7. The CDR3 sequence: CASSEATGGSVSPLHF. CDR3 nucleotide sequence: TGTGCCAGCAGTGAAGCTACAGGGGGATCGGTTTCACCCCTCCACTTT.